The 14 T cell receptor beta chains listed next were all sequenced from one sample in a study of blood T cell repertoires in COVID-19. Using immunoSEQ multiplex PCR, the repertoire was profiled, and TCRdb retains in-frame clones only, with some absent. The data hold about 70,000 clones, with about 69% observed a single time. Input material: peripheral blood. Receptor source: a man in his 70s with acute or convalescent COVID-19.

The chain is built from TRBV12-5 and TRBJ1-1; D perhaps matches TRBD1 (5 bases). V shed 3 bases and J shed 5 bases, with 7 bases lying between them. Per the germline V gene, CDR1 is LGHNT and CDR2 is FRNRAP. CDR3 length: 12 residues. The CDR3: CASGFPGTEAFF. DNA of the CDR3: TGTGCTAGTGGTTTCCCAGGGACTGAAGCTTTCTTT.

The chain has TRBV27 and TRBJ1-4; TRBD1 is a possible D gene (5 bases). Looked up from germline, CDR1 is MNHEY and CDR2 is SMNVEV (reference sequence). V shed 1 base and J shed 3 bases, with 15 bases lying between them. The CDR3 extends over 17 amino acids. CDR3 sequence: CASSLYRQGTANEKLFF. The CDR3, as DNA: TGTGCCAGCAGTTTATACCGGCAGGGCACGGCTAATGAAAAACTGTTTTTT. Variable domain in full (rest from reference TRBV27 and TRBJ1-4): EAQVTQNPRYLITVTGKKLTVTCSQNMNHEYMSWYRQDPGLGLRQIYYSMNVEVTDKGDVPEGYKVSRKEKRNFPLILESPSPNQTSLYFCASSLYRQGTANEKLFFGSGTQLSVL.

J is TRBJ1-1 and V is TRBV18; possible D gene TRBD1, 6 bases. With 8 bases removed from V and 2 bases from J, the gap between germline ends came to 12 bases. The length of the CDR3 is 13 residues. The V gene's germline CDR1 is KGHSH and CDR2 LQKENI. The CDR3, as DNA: TGTGCCAGCACACAGGACAGTAACACTGAAGCTTTCTTT. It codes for CASTQDSNTEAFF.

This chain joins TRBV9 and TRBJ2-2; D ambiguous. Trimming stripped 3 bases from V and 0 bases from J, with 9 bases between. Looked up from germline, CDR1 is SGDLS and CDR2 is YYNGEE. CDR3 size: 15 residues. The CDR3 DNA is TGTGCCAGCAGCGCCCTCACAGCGAACACCGGGGAGCTGTTTTTT. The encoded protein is CASSALTANTGELFF.

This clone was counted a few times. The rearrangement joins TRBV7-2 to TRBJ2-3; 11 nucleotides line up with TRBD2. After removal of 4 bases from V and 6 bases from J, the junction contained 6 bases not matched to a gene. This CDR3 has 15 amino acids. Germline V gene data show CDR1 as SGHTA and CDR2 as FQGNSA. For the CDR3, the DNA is TGTGCCAGCAGCTCGGGACTAGCGGTGGTGGATACGCAGTATTTT. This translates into CASSSGLAVVDTQYF.

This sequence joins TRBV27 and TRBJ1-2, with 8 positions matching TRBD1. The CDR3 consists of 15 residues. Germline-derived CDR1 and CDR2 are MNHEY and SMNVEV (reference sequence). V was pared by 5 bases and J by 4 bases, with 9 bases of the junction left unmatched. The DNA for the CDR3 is TGTGCCAGCAGTGCCCAGACAGGGGTACCCTATGGCTACACCTTC. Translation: CASSAQTGVPYGYTF.

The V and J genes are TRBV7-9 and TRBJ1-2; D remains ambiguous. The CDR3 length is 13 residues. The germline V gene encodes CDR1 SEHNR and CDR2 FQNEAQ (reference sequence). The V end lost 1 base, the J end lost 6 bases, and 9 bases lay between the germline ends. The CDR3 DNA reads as TGTGCCAGCAGCTTAGTCCCGGGAGATGGCTACACCTTC. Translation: CASSLVPGDGYTF.

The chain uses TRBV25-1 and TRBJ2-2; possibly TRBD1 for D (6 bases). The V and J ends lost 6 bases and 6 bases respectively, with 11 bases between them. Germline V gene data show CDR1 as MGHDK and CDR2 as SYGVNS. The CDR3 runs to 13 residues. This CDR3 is CASRAQGPGELFF. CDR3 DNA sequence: TGTGCCAGCAGGGCACAGGGCCCCGGGGAGCTGTTTTTT. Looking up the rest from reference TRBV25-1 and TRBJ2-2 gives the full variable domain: EADIYQTPRYLVIGTGKKITLECSQTMGHDKMYWYQQDPGMELHLIHYSYGVNSTEKGDLSSESTVSRIRTEHFPLTLESARPSHTSQYLCASRAQGPGELFFGEGSRLTVL.

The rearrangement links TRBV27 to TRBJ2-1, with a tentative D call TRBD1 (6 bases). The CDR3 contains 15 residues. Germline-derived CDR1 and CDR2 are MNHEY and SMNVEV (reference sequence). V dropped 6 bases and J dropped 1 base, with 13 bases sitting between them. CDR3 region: CASRQGSVSYNEQFF. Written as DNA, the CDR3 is TGTGCCAGCAGACAGGGTTCGGTATCCTACAATGAGCAGTTCTTC.

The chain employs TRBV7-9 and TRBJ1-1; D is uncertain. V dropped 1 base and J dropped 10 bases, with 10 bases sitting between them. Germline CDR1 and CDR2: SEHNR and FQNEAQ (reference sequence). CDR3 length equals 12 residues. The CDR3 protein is CASSLGQMVAFF. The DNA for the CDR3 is TGTGCCAGCAGCTTAGGTCAGATGGTAGCTTTCTTT.

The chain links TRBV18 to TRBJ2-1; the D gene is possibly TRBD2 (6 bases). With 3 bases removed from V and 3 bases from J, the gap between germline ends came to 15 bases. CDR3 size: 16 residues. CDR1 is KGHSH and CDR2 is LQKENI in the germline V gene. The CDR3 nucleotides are TGTGCCAGCTCACCGGGAGGAGCCGGGGACTACAATGAGCAGTTCTTC. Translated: CASSPGGAGDYNEQFF.

The chain's CDR3 is CASRTDRDEQYF. As DNA, the CDR3 is TGCGCCAGCAGAACCGACAGGGACGAGCAGTACTTC. This chain uses TRBV5-1 with TRBJ2-7, with TRBD1 matching over 7 bases. Germline loops: CDR1 SGHRS, CDR2 YFSETQ. Trimming at V came to 5 bases and at J to 5 bases, leaving 4 bases not matched to a gene. This CDR3 is 12 amino acids long. Drawing the rest from reference TRBV5-1 and TRBJ2-7, the complete variable domain is KAGVTQTPRYLIKTRGQQVTLSCSPISGHRSVSWYQQTPGQGLQFLFEYFSETQRNKGNFPGRFSGRQFSNSRSEMNVSTLELGDSALYLCASRTDRDEQYFGPGTRLTVT.

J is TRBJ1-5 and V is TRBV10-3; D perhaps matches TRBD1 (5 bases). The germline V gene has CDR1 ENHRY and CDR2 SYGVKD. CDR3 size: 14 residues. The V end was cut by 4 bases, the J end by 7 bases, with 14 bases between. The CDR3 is CAISGGGGDQPQHF. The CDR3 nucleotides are TGTGCCATCAGTGGGGGAGGCGGGGACCAGCCCCAGCATTTT.

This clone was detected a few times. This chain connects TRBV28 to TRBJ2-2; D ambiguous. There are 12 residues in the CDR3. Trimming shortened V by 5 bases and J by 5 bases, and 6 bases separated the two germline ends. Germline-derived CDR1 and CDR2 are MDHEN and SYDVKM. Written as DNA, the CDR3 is TGTGCCAGCAGTCCCCGGACCGGGGAGCTGTTTTTT. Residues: CASSPRTGELFF.